This TCR beta chain was sequenced in a study of T cells in Graves' hyperthyroidism and ophthalmopathy. TCR beta CDR3 region amplification was performed from RNA transcripts. Primed by the HTBI set, a first-round RT-PCR was run on the TCR CDR3. TCRdb used MiXCR to reprocess the multiplex PCR reads, holding one entry per CDR3 protein. The data show more than 500,000 distinct CDR3 sequences, with 15% to 20% seen just once and 25% to 30% held by the top ten. CDR1 and CDR2 (germline): MNHEY, SMNVEV (reference sequence). Trimming left V 2 bases short and J 3 bases short, with 10 bases between. The CDR3 extends over 15 amino acids. Note on this clonotype: Its antigen is still unknown.

General study points: In the analysis, a 13 V-J model separated ophthalmopathy from stable hyperthyroidism.

This chain connects TRBV27 to TRBJ2-2; a possible D gene is TRBD1 (6 bases). Sequencing was performed on blood. The clonotype comes from a woman in her 30s with Graves' ophthalmopathy. CDR3 nucleotides: TGTGCCAGCAGTTTAAAGGACAGCTACACCGGGGAGCTGTTTTTT. Its protein product is CASSLKDSYTGELFF.